This T cell receptor beta chain was obtained from a study of CD8 T cells in Susac syndrome. It was with random hexamers that roughly 0.45 to 1 ug RNA was reverse transcribed. TCRdb recomputed calls from the immunoSEQ multiplex PCR reads with MiXCR, one row per CDR3 protein. The sample consists of around 280,000 distinct CDR3 sequences, about 92% of them appearing once. Trimming shortened V by 9 bases and J by 1 base, and 12 bases separated the two germline ends. This CDR3 region has 13 residues. The V gene's germline CDR1 is LNHDA and CDR2 SQIVND (reference sequence). Only one count was recorded for this clonotype.

The sample comprised CD4+ T cells from PBMCs. This chain joins TRBV19 and TRBJ1-1, with no clear D. The sequence came from a human donor with multiple sclerosis. The chain's CDR3 is CASQLMENTEAFF. As DNA, the CDR3 is TGTGCCAGCCAGTTGATGGAGAACACTGAAGCTTTCTTT. The full variable domain, completed using reference TRBV19 and TRBJ1-1, is DGGITQSPKYLFRKEGQNVTLSCEQNLNHDAMYWYRQDPGQGLRLIYYSQIVNDFQKGDIAEGYSVSREKKESFPLTVTSAQKNPTAFYLCASQLMENTEAFFGQGTRLTVV.